The sequence of this TCR beta chain was determined in a study of response to subunit inactivated influenza vaccine. This clonotype has only a few counts. TCRdb redid the calling of the RT-PCR reads with MiXCR, one entry per CDR3 protein. The data show 500,000 to 550,000 distinct CDR3 sequences, around a quarter seen once. The V and J ends lost 4 bases and 6 bases respectively, with 15 bases between them. Germline CDR1 and CDR2: SQVTM and ANQGSEA. The CDR3 is made up of 14 amino acids. This sample was shared with a second study, whose subject was T cells expressing NK-cell markers. This second study notes: What made the TCR beta cDNA was 5'RACE template switching with UMIs. In sorted CD3+CD56+NKG2C+, CD3+CD56+NKG2C- and CD3+CD56-NKG2C+ T cells, TCR beta repertoires were obtained. In roughly six donors, dominant CD3+CD56+NKG2C+ clonotypes ranked among the top 10 CD8+ clonotypes. Where several donors were concerned, these clonotypes also led the CD3+CD56-NKG2C+ fraction. HCMV specificity of expanded NKG2C+ T cell clones remained unclear.

The chain links TRBV29-1 to TRBJ2-2; TRBD1 is a possible D gene (5 bases). Here the sequenced sample was CD4+ T cells sorted from PBMCs, taken roughly 13 days after vaccination. This clonotype was sampled from a man over 45 who received an inactivated influenza vaccine. Here the CDR3 DNA reads TGCAGCGTTGGGGCAGGGAACCCTCCCGGGGAGCTGTTTTTT. This translates into CSVGAGNPPGELFF.